This T cell receptor (beta chain) came from a study of glioma-infiltrating T cells. The iRepertoire nested amplicon-rescue multiplex PCR amplified TCR alpha and beta CDR3s from RNA. MiXCR, run by TCRdb on the multiplex PCR reads, gives a single entry per CDR3 protein. The table lists some 130,000 distinct CDR3 sequences, around a quarter of them singletons. Trimming shortened V by 0 bases and J by 6 bases, and 8 bases separated the two germline ends. The CDR3 consists of 13 residues. Germline V gives CDR1 SGHAT, CDR2 FQNNGV. J is TRBJ1-2 and V is TRBV11-2; D unresolved. This clonotype was obtained from a human donor with low-grade glioma or glioblastoma, undergoing nonglioma brain surgery, or in good health (not recorded which). The sample comprised glioma tissue, nonneoplastic brain tissue, or PBMCs (not recorded which). In DNA, the CDR3 is TGTGCCAGCAGCTTAGAATTGAGGGATGGCTACACCTTC. It yields the protein CASSLELRDGYTF.